The clone carrying this T cell receptor beta chain has only a few counts. Preparing the TCRbeta library involved the use of unique molecular identifiers. TCRdb itself ran the PCR reads through MiXCR, one entry per CDR3 protein. This table has about 420,000 distinct CDR3 sequences, roughly 11% appearing once. V was pared by 1 base and J by 5 bases, with 6 bases of the junction left unmatched. Looked up from germline, CDR1 is SGHRS and CDR2 is YFSETQ. The CDR3 totals 15 residues. This entry belongs to a study of T-cell reconstitution after alpha-beta-depleted transplantation in children. The rearrangement joins TRBV5-1 to TRBJ2-1; 7 bases match TRBD1. The clonotype comes from a human donor who donated a stem cell graft to a child with acute myeloid leukemia. The specimen comprised PBMCs from the stem cell graft donor, sampled from the stem cell graft. The CDR3 sequence: CASSLRTDRNNEQFF. CDR3 nucleotide sequence: TGCGCCAGCAGCTTGCGGACGGACAGGAACAATGAGCAGTTCTTC.